This is a list of T cell receptor beta chains from one sample in a study of blood T cell repertoires in COVID-19. Here immunoSEQ multiplex PCR was the method, and the copy in TCRdb shows in-frame clones only, minus some. The sample contains roughly 110,000 clones, 85% to 90% of which appear only once. Sequenced material: peripheral blood. The receptors stem from a woman in her forties or fifties with acute or convalescent COVID-19. CDR3s include the opening cysteine and the closing phenylalanine or tryptophan. Fields, in order: V gene, J gene, clone size, D gene, CDR3 DNA, CDR3 protein. A D gene is named only where the DNA matches it firmly. Size is omitted from some rows. Given values are once, few, many or a class for expanded clones.

v_gene: TRBV29-1
j_gene: TRBJ1-5
abundance: NA
d_gene: NA
CDR3nt: TGCAGCGTTGCCGGGGGGAACGATCAGCCCCAGCATTTT
CDR3aa: CSVAGGNDQPQHF

v_gene: TRBV2
j_gene: TRBJ1-2
abundance: NA
d_gene: TRBD1
CDR3nt: TGTGCCAGCAGCCCCTCCTTGACAGGGGGTGGCTACACCTTC
CDR3aa: CASSPSLTGGGYTF

v_gene: TRBV7-9
j_gene: TRBJ2-7
abundance: once
d_gene: TRBD1
CDR3nt: TGTGCCAGCAGCTTAACCGGGACAGGGTTCTACGAGCAGTACTTC
CDR3aa: CASSLTGTGFYEQYF

v_gene: TRBV30
j_gene: TRBJ2-2
abundance: NA
d_gene: NA
CDR3nt: TGTGCCTGGGGTTACAGGGCGGACACCGGGGAGCTGTTTTTT
CDR3aa: CAWGYRADTGELFF

v_gene: TRBV7-9
j_gene: TRBJ2-2
abundance: NA
d_gene: NA
CDR3nt: TGTGCCAGCAGCTTATTCCTTGTTAACACCGGGGAGCTGTTTTTT
CDR3aa: CASSLFLVNTGELFF

v_gene: TRBV7-2
j_gene: TRBJ2-5
abundance: NA
d_gene: NA
CDR3nt: TGTGCCAGCAGCTTAAACCAGAAAGAGACCCAGTACTTC
CDR3aa: CASSLNQKETQYF

v_gene: TRBV21-1
j_gene: TRBJ1-4
abundance: few
d_gene: NA
CDR3nt: TGTGCCAGCAGCAAACCCTCCGGGACAGGGGGCACGGAAGGAGAAAAACTGTTTTTT
CDR3aa: CASSKPSGTGGTEGEKLFF

v_gene: TRBV27
j_gene: TRBJ1-5
abundance: NA
d_gene: NA
CDR3nt: TGTGCCAGTGCGGAAACCACAGGCCAGCCCCAGCATTTT
CDR3aa: CASAETTGQPQHF

v_gene: TRBV2
j_gene: TRBJ1-5
abundance: NA
d_gene: TRBD1
CDR3nt: TGTGCCAGCAGTGAGTTCGGCAGGGGGCTTGGTAGCAATCAGCCCCAGCATTTT
CDR3aa: CASSEFGRGLGSNQPQHF

v_gene: TRBV28
j_gene: TRBJ1-6
abundance: NA
d_gene: NA
CDR3nt: TGTGCCAGCCACACGACAAAAACCTATAATTCACCCCTCCACTTT
CDR3aa: CASHTTKTYNSPLHF

v_gene: TRBV11-3
j_gene: TRBJ2-5
abundance: NA
d_gene: TRBD1
CDR3nt: TGTGCCAGCAGCTCCGGACAGGGGGCGGCGGATCAAGAGACCCAGTACTTC
CDR3aa: CASSSGQGAADQETQYF

v_gene: TRBV24-1
j_gene: TRBJ1-2
abundance: NA
d_gene: TRBD1
CDR3nt: TGTGCCACCAGTGACCCGACAGGGTACTATGGCTACACCTTC
CDR3aa: CATSDPTGYYGYTF

v_gene: TRBV27
j_gene: TRBJ1-1
abundance: once
d_gene: NA
CDR3nt: TGTGCCAGCAGTTACGGGGGAGTGAACACTGAAGCTTTCTTT
CDR3aa: CASSYGGVNTEAFF

v_gene: TRBV18
j_gene: TRBJ1-5
abundance: few
d_gene: NA
CDR3nt: TGTGCCAGCTCACCACCGGGGGGATTAAATCAGCCCCAGCATTTT
CDR3aa: CASSPPGGLNQPQHF

v_gene: TRBV5-6
j_gene: TRBJ1-1
abundance: NA
d_gene: NA
CDR3nt: TGTGCCAGCAGCTTGGCCCCGGGATCGAACACTGAAGCTTTCTTT
CDR3aa: CASSLAPGSNTEAFF

v_gene: TRBV28
j_gene: TRBJ1-2
abundance: few
d_gene: NA
CDR3nt: TGTGCCAGCAGCGAGGGCGTAGTAGGCTATGGCTACACCTTC
CDR3aa: CASSEGVVGYGYTF

v_gene: TRBV7-9
j_gene: TRBJ1-1
abundance: NA
d_gene: TRBD1
CDR3nt: TGTGCCAGCAGCAAGACACAGGGGGCACGTGAGACTGAAGCTTTCTTT
CDR3aa: CASSKTQGARETEAFF

v_gene: TRBV5-4
j_gene: TRBJ1-2
abundance: NA
d_gene: NA
CDR3nt: TGTGCCAGCAGCCTTAATGATGGAGGTATCTATGGCTACACCTTC
CDR3aa: CASSLNDGGIYGYTF

v_gene: TRBV6-5
j_gene: TRBJ1-2
abundance: NA
d_gene: NA
CDR3nt: TGTGCCAGCGTTAATCGTCCTAACTATGGCTACACCTTC
CDR3aa: CASVNRPNYGYTF

v_gene: TRBV19
j_gene: TRBJ2-1
abundance: NA
d_gene: TRBD1
CDR3nt: TGTGCCAGTAGTATATCGACAGGGCAGAGCTCCTACAATGAGCAGTTCTTC
CDR3aa: CASSISTGQSSYNEQFF

v_gene: TRBV30
j_gene: TRBJ2-7
abundance: NA
d_gene: NA
CDR3nt: TGTGCCTGGAGTGCCCCTCTTCGGTACGAGCAGTACTTC
CDR3aa: CAWSAPLRYEQYF

v_gene: TRBV30
j_gene: TRBJ1-1
abundance: NA
d_gene: NA
CDR3nt: TGTGCCTGGAGGGATTATCGGGTTTTCTTT
CDR3aa: CAWRDYRVFF

v_gene: TRBV7-2
j_gene: TRBJ1-5
abundance: NA
d_gene: NA
CDR3nt: TGTGCCAGCAGCTTGTCGGGGGGCAATCAGCCCCAGCATTTT
CDR3aa: CASSLSGGNQPQHF

v_gene: TRBV2
j_gene: TRBJ1-4
abundance: NA
d_gene: NA
CDR3nt: TGTGCCACTGGAGACAGATCATATGAAAAACTGTTTTTT
CDR3aa: CATGDRSYEKLFF

v_gene: TRBV30
j_gene: TRBJ1-4
abundance: NA
d_gene: NA
CDR3nt: TGTGCCTGGAGTGTACCTACAGGGTATAATGAAAAACTGTTTTTT
CDR3aa: CAWSVPTGYNEKLFF

v_gene: TRBV19
j_gene: TRBJ1-1
abundance: NA
d_gene: NA
CDR3nt: TGTGCCAGTTTCCGTGAAGGGAGGATGACTGAAGCTTTCTTT
CDR3aa: CASFREGRMTEAFF

v_gene: TRBV27
j_gene: TRBJ2-3
abundance: NA
d_gene: TRBD1
CDR3nt: TGTGCCAGCAGTTTAAAGACAGGGCATACGCAGTATTTT
CDR3aa: CASSLKTGHTQYF

v_gene: TRBV21-1
j_gene: TRBJ2-2
abundance: NA
d_gene: NA
CDR3nt: TGTGCCAGCAGCAAAGATAATGAGGGGGCCGGGGAGCTGTTTTTT
CDR3aa: CASSKDNEGAGELFF

v_gene: TRBV7-3
j_gene: TRBJ2-1
abundance: NA
d_gene: TRBD2
CDR3nt: TGTGCCAGCAGCGTCCGGGAGGAGGGGAGGAATGAGCAGTTCTTC
CDR3aa: CASSVREEGRNEQFF

v_gene: TRBV6-4
j_gene: TRBJ1-6
abundance: NA
d_gene: NA
CDR3nt: TGTGCCAGCAGTGACTCTTATCTTTCACCCCTCCACTTT
CDR3aa: CASSDSYLSPLHF

v_gene: TRBV13
j_gene: TRBJ2-1
abundance: few
d_gene: NA
CDR3nt: TGTGCCAGCAGCTTGGGGGAGGTCCAAACATACAATGAGCAGTTCTTC
CDR3aa: CASSLGEVQTYNEQFF

v_gene: TRBV6-5
j_gene: TRBJ2-7
abundance: NA
d_gene: NA
CDR3nt: TGTGCCAGCAGTTACTCGGAGCAGATCTACGAGCAGTACTTC
CDR3aa: CASSYSEQIYEQYF

v_gene: TRBV7-2
j_gene: TRBJ2-1
abundance: NA
d_gene: NA
CDR3nt: TGTGCCAGCAGCTTAGCTCCGGACGGAGGGGGGGATTACAATGAGCAGTTCTTC
CDR3aa: CASSLAPDGGGDYNEQFF

v_gene: TRBV7-9
j_gene: TRBJ1-1
abundance: NA
d_gene: TRBD1
CDR3nt: TGTGCCAGCAGCTCCGGGACAGCTAATCCAGCTTTCTTT
CDR3aa: CASSSGTANPAFF

v_gene: TRBV7-6
j_gene: TRBJ2-5
abundance: NA
d_gene: TRBD1
CDR3nt: TGTGCCAGCAGCTCGTCCGCAGGGACAGGGATTGGAGAGACCCAGTACTTC
CDR3aa: CASSSSAGTGIGETQYF

v_gene: TRBV12-3/TRBV12-4
j_gene: TRBJ1-2
abundance: NA
d_gene: TRBD1
CDR3nt: TGTTCCGTTACAGGGGATGTGGGTGGCTACACCTTC
CDR3aa: CSVTGDVGGYTF

v_gene: TRBV7-9
j_gene: TRBJ2-7
abundance: NA
d_gene: NA
CDR3nt: TGTGCCAGCAGCTTAGCCGGGGGTTCCAACGAGCAGTACTTC
CDR3aa: CASSLAGGSNEQYF

v_gene: TRBV4-2
j_gene: TRBJ2-1
abundance: NA
d_gene: NA
CDR3nt: TGTGCCAGCAGCACCCGGGACTTAGGGATTAATGAGCAGTTCTTC
CDR3aa: CASSTRDLGINEQFF

v_gene: TRBV28
j_gene: TRBJ2-2
abundance: NA
d_gene: TRBD2
CDR3nt: TGTGCCAGCAGCCGTCCGGGACTATCCCGTCGACGGTTTAACACCGGGGAGCTGTTTTTT
CDR3aa: CASSRPGLSRRRFNTGELFF

v_gene: TRBV6-6
j_gene: TRBJ2-5
abundance: NA
d_gene: NA
CDR3nt: TGTGCCAGCAGTTCCTCCGGGTACCGAGAAGAGACCCAGTACTTC
CDR3aa: CASSSSGYREETQYF

v_gene: TRBV18
j_gene: TRBJ1-5
abundance: NA
d_gene: NA
CDR3nt: TGTGCCAGCTCCTCAACCAGGAATCAGCCCCAGCATTTT
CDR3aa: CASSSTRNQPQHF

v_gene: TRBV28
j_gene: TRBJ1-4
abundance: NA
d_gene: TRBD1
CDR3nt: TGTGCCAGCAGCCCTACAGGGGTGGATGAAAAACTGTTTTTT
CDR3aa: CASSPTGVDEKLFF

v_gene: TRBV2
j_gene: TRBJ2-7
abundance: NA
d_gene: TRBD1
CDR3nt: TGTGCCAGCAGTCTAGGGGACAGGATTTACGAGCAGTACTTC
CDR3aa: CASSLGDRIYEQYF

v_gene: TRBV7-9
j_gene: TRBJ2-5
abundance: few
d_gene: TRBD2
CDR3nt: TGTGCCAGCAGCTTAGTGGTTAGCGGGGGCCGTCAAGAGACCCAGTACTTC
CDR3aa: CASSLVVSGGRQETQYF

v_gene: TRBV27
j_gene: TRBJ1-4
abundance: NA
d_gene: NA
CDR3nt: TGTGCCAGCAGTTTCCAGGGTCCAACTAATGAAAAACTGTTTTTT
CDR3aa: CASSFQGPTNEKLFF

v_gene: TRBV24-1
j_gene: TRBJ1-2
abundance: NA
d_gene: NA
CDR3nt: TGTGCCACCAGTCCAGACTCCGGGACACCCGAATTCTATGGCTACACCTTC
CDR3aa: CATSPDSGTPEFYGYTF

v_gene: TRBV11-2
j_gene: TRBJ2-3
abundance: NA
d_gene: TRBD2
CDR3nt: TGTGCCAGCAGCCCCGGACTAGCGGGATTGGCAGATACGCAGTATTTT
CDR3aa: CASSPGLAGLADTQYF

v_gene: TRBV7-2
j_gene: TRBJ2-5
abundance: NA
d_gene: NA
CDR3nt: TGTGCCAGCAGATTAGGGCTAACAGGGTTGGAGACCCAGTACTTC
CDR3aa: CASRLGLTGLETQYF

v_gene: TRBV18
j_gene: TRBJ2-5
abundance: NA
d_gene: NA
CDR3nt: TGTGCCAGCTCACCCCCTAATCCCGGGAGCGAAGAGACCCAGTACTTC
CDR3aa: CASSPPNPGSEETQYF

v_gene: TRBV30
j_gene: TRBJ1-1
abundance: NA
d_gene: NA
CDR3nt: TGTGCCTGGACCCTCGGGGGGGGGATGAACACTGAAGCTTTCTTT
CDR3aa: CAWTLGGGMNTEAFF

v_gene: TRBV5-6
j_gene: TRBJ1-5
abundance: once
d_gene: NA
CDR3nt: TGTGCCAGCAGCTTGTCGAACGGGGATCAGCCCCAGCATTTT
CDR3aa: CASSLSNGDQPQHF